The next 22 T cell receptor beta chains were all read from a single sample in a study of metastatic and nonmetastatic thyroid tumors (dated by TCRdb to the early 2020s). None of the patients had been given any treatment before thyroid surgery. Receptor libraries were prepared by PCR. Data came from an Illumina HiSeq 4000. In TCRdb, the public reads were trimmed at Q25 with fastp and aligned with MiXCR, with productive beta chains retained. The sample profile shows tens of thousands of clones; approximately 12% of them were found once. Roughly 10% of the sample rests with the top ten. Sequencing input: tumor tissue. Receptors originate from a female donor with papillary thyroid cancer or a benign thyroid nodule (not recorded which). Some clones in this sample may be carry-over from other donors' samples.

This clone has ten or more counts. The gene calls are TRBV19 and TRBJ1-2, with D hard to call. V lost 4 bases, J lost 6 bases, and 9 bases lay in between. Germline CDR1 LNHDA, CDR2 SQIVND (reference sequence). This CDR3 contains 12 residues. The CDR3 DNA reads TGTGCCAGTAGTACAGCCCTCGATGGCTACACCTTC. Translating gives CASSTALDGYTF.

In its sample, this clone was seen many times. This sample also contains other DNA sequences that code for the same CDR3. CDR3 bases: TGTGCCAGCAGTTTTGGTACCTCTGGACTAGCGGGAGGAGAGACCCAGTACTTC. It is translated as CASSFGTSGLAGGETQYF. This sequence joins TRBV28 and TRBJ2-5; 14 nucleotides line up with TRBD2. This CDR3 spans 18 amino acids. After removal of 3 bases from V and 4 bases from J, the junction contained 10 bases not matched to a gene. Germline CDR1 MDHEN, CDR2 SYDVKM.

This clone was counted only a few times. A much bigger clone sits one base away, suggesting this may be a read error. In the same sample, other DNA sequences code for this CDR3. The J gene is TRBJ1-5, the V gene TRBV27; 7 bases match TRBD1. The CDR3 has 16 amino acids. The V gene's germline CDR1 is MNHEY and CDR2 SMNVEV (reference sequence). Trimming removed 1 base from V and 4 bases from J; junction bases left unmatched: 7. The CDR3, as DNA: TGTGCCAGCAGTTTATTCAGGGGGGGCCGTAATCAGCCCCAGCATTTT. This encodes CASSLFRGGRNQPQHF.

This clone has ten or more counts. Here the CDR3 reads CASSSGAGAFQETQYF. For the CDR3, the DNA is TGTGCCAGCAGCTCGGGGGCAGGGGCCTTCCAAGAGACCCAGTACTTC. This chain connects TRBV11-3 to TRBJ2-5; either TRBD1 or TRBD2 may fit D (6 bases each). CDR1 and CDR2 from the germline V gene are SGHNT and YENEEA. This CDR3 has 16 amino acids. V lost 4 bases and J lost 1, with 16 bases in between.

There are many counts of this clone. The J gene is TRBJ2-7, the V gene TRBV5-1; 12 bases agree with TRBD2. Germline values: CDR1 SGHRS, CDR2 YFSETQ. Trimming cost V 4 bases and J 4 bases; bases outside gene matches: 3. This CDR3 has 14 amino acids. CDR3 coding DNA: TGCGCCAGCAGCCACCTAGCGGGAGGGTACGAGCAGTACTTC. Translating gives CASSHLAGGYEQYF.

This clone occurred many times. The V call is TRBV5-1, the J call TRBJ2-7, with 9 nucleotides matching TRBD2. V lost 0 bases to trimming and J lost 3 bases; unmatched junction nucleotides: 7. CDR1 is SGHRS and CDR2 is YFSETQ in the germline V gene. The CDR3 is 16 residues long. CDR3 bases: TGCGCCAGCAGCTTGGTCCTAGGACTAGCGCTCTACGAGCAGTACTTC. Its translation: CASSLVLGLALYEQYF.

In regard to this clone: Just one base apart from a much larger clone, this may be a read error. V and J are TRBV11-2 and TRBJ2-5; no reliable D call. The CDR3 runs to 12 residues. V was clipped by 5 bases and J by 7 bases, with 11 bases between them. Germline CDR1 SGHAT, CDR2 FQNNGV. The CDR3 sequence: CASSPTGGTQYF. The DNA for the CDR3 is TGTGCCAGCAGCCCCACCGGTGGGACCCAGTACTTC.

This clone was seen ten or more times. The rearrangement uses TRBV7-8 and TRBJ1-6; D is unresolved. Per the germline V gene, CDR1 is SGHVS and CDR2 is FQNEAQ. The CDR3 sequence is 15 residues long. V lost 5 bases and J lost 3, with 11 bases in between. The CDR3 loop reads CASSPLPDYNSPLHF. CDR3 sequence (DNA): TGTGCCAGCAGCCCCCTCCCGGACTATAATTCACCCCTCCACTTT.

The rearrangement joins TRBV27 to TRBJ1-3; the D gene is possibly TRBD1 (5 bases). This CDR3 has 17 amino acids. The germline V gene has CDR1 MNHEY and CDR2 SMNVEV (reference sequence). V was cut by 2 bases and J by 2 bases, with 16 bases left in between. The CDR3: CASSLPQERGTGNTIYF. CDR3 DNA sequence: TGTGCCAGCAGTTTACCACAGGAGAGGGGCACTGGAAACACCATATATTTT.

This clone was seen a single time. The rearrangement joins TRBV9 to TRBJ2-1; D gene unclear. CDR3 length equals 13 residues. V lost 3 bases, J lost 10 bases, and 14 bases lay in between. In germline, CDR1 is SGDLS, CDR2 YYNGEE. In DNA form, the CDR3 reads TGTGCCAGCAGCGCAGACAAAAAGTGGGAGCAGTTCTTC. It encodes CASSADKKWEQFF.

This clone was counted at least ten times. The chain is built from TRBV14 and TRBJ2-7; no definite D call. Trimming cost V 1 base and J 4 bases, with 2 bases left between them. There are 11 residues in the CDR3. Per the germline V gene, CDR1 is SGHDN and CDR2 is FVKESK. The CDR3 bases are TGTGCCAGCAGCCAAGCTTACGAGCAGTACTTC. Encoded protein: CASSQAYEQYF.

Worth noting for this clone: This may come from a read error, since a much larger clone is one base off. The CDR3 sequence: CASSLVDRGSGANVLTF. DNA of the CDR3: TGTGCCAGCAGCCTGGTGGACAGGGGGTCTGGGGCCAACGTCCTGACTTTC. The chain has TRBV5-4 and TRBJ2-6; 10 positions match TRBD1. The length of the CDR3 is 17 residues. Looked up from germline, CDR1 is SGHNT and CDR2 is YYREEE (reference sequence). V lost 4 bases and J lost 1; bases outside the gene matches: 5.

Ten or more counts support this clone. The same CDR3 is also encoded by other DNA sequences in this sample. The chain uses TRBV29-1 and TRBJ2-7; the D gene is possibly TRBD2 (5 bases). The germline V gene encodes CDR1 SQVTM and CDR2 ANQGSEA. V dropped 7 bases and J dropped 2 bases, with 18 bases sitting between them. The CDR3 extends over 14 amino acids. Here the CDR3 reads CSANQKRYPYEQYF. The CDR3 coding sequence is TGCAGCGCCAACCAAAAGCGGTACCCCTACGAGCAGTACTTC.

J is TRBJ1-5 and V is TRBV19; perhaps TRBD1 as D (6 bases). The V gene lost 8 bases and the J gene lost 6 bases, with 17 bases spanning the gap. The CDR3 has 14 residues. From germline, CDR1 is LNHDA and CDR2 SQIVND (reference sequence). The DNA of the CDR3 is TGTGCCAGTCGGAGAGGGGAGGGGGGTCAGCCCCAGCATTTT. Amino acids: CASRRGEGGQPQHF.

As to this clone: A much larger clone lies one base from this, so it may be a read error. Other DNA sequences within the sample encode an identical CDR3. The chain uses TRBV3-1 and TRBJ2-2, with D perhaps matching TRBD1 (6 bases). Germline CDR1 reads LGHDT; CDR2 reads YNNKEL (reference sequence). CDR3 length: 13 amino acids. The germline V and J ends were trimmed by 7 bases and 5 bases, with 11 bases remaining between them. CDR3 DNA sequence: TGTGCCAGCAACGATAGGGGGACCGGGGAGCTGTTTTTT. This codes for CASNDRGTGELFF.

This clone was recorded many times. Other DNA sequences within the sample encode an identical CDR3. This chain joins TRBV3-1 and TRBJ2-2, with TRBD2 matching 9 bases. Germline values: CDR1 LGHDT, CDR2 YNNKEL (reference sequence). The V segment lost 4 bases and the J segment 5 bases; nucleotides outside the gene matches: 8. This CDR3 has 16 amino acids. As DNA, the CDR3 is TGTGCCAGCAGCCGTGGGGTAGCGGGAGATACCGGGGAGCTGTTTTTT. Its translation is CASSRGVAGDTGELFF.

This clone has ten or more counts. The chain employs TRBV7-8 and TRBJ2-1; 7 bases map to TRBD2. The junction had 8 bases not matched to a gene; V was cut back by 0 bases and J by 0 bases. This CDR3 is 18 amino acids long. CDR1 is SGHVS, CDR2 FQNEAQ, per germline. This chain's CDR3 is CASSLAPSGSSSYNEQFF. The CDR3 nucleotides are TGTGCCAGCAGCTTAGCGCCTAGCGGAAGTAGCTCCTACAATGAGCAGTTCTTC.

This clone was counted only a few times. One end of the junction varies from germline; a read error may be responsible. The chain is built from TRBV24-1 and TRBJ2-2; D might be TRBD2 (5 bases). The CDR3 spans 15 residues. CDR1 KGHDR and CDR2 SFDVKD come from the germline V gene. The DNA of the CDR3 is TGTGCCACCAGTGGGGCGGGCCCGAACACCGGCGAGCTGTTTTTT. It codes for CATSGAGPNTGELFF.

This clone was picked up many times. The chain carries TRBV6-5 and TRBJ2-2, with 12 bases matching TRBD2. V lost 2 bases to trimming and J lost 4 bases; unmatched junction nucleotides: 5. Germline V gene lookup returns CDR1 MNHEY and CDR2 SVGAGI. The CDR3 is 17 residues long. The chain's CDR3 is CASSYETSGSGTGELFF. DNA of the CDR3: TGTGCCAGCAGTTACGAGACTAGCGGGAGTGGCACCGGGGAGCTGTTTTTT.

This clone was seen at least ten times. V gene TRBV19 combines with J gene TRBJ1-1; D is uncertain. This CDR3 spans 14 amino acids. From germline, CDR1 is LNHDA and CDR2 SQIVND (reference sequence). V lost 7 bases and J 0 bases, leaving 12 bases between the germline ends. The CDR3 reads CASTNPAMNTEAFF. The DNA of the CDR3 is TGTGCCAGTACCAATCCCGCAATGAACACTGAAGCTTTCTTT.

This clone was detected many times. This chain links TRBV11-2 with TRBJ2-7; D gene ambiguous. The V gene lost 0 bases and the J gene lost 0 bases, with 15 bases spanning the gap. This CDR3 spans 17 amino acids. The germline V gene encodes CDR1 SGHAT and CDR2 FQNNGV. The CDR3 loop reads CASSLDQRLPSSYEQYF. As DNA, the CDR3 is TGTGCCAGCAGCTTAGACCAACGGCTACCCAGCTCCTACGAGCAGTACTTC.

This clone has ten or more counts. The chain carries TRBV7-3 and TRBJ2-5; a weak D match, TRBD2 (6 bases). The CDR3 runs 16 residues. CDR1 and CDR2 (germline): SGHTA, FQGTGA. The germline V and J ends were trimmed by 2 bases and 4 bases, with 17 bases remaining between them. The CDR3 here is CASSLGSGRVSETQYF. CDR3 in DNA: TGTGCCAGCAGCTTAGGTTCCGGGAGAGTGTCAGAGACCCAGTACTTC.